A selection of T cell receptor beta chains follows, all from one sample in a study of blood T cell repertoires in COVID-19. TCRdb's table, derived via immunoSEQ multiplex PCR, lists solely in-frame clones and lacks some. The table shows 45,000 to 55,000 clones, with 86% occurring only once. Source material: peripheral blood. These receptors came from a man aged 65 to 79 with active COVID-19. Each CDR3 is given with its conserved first and last residue. D genes are given only for firm matches. Not every row has a clone size; where given, it reads once, few, many or a size class.

D gene: TRBD2
V gene: TRBV18
J gene: TRBJ2-1
clone size: once
CDR3 DNA: TGTGCCAGCTCGTCGGCGGGGGGCGGATACAATGAGCAGTTCTTC
CDR3 protein: CASSSAGGGYNEQFF

D gene: NA
V gene: TRBV5-5
J gene: TRBJ1-6
clone size: NA
CDR3 DNA: TGTGCCAGCAGCTTGGAGGCGGCCCTTAGGTCCTATAATTCACCCCTCCACTTT
CDR3 protein: CASSLEAALRSYNSPLHF

D gene: TRBD2
V gene: TRBV5-1
J gene: TRBJ2-3
clone size: NA
CDR3 DNA: TGCGCCAGCAGCTCCTTCCCTAGCGGGGGGGCCGCAGATACGCAGTATTTT
CDR3 protein: CASSSFPSGGAADTQYF

D gene: NA
V gene: TRBV4-2
J gene: TRBJ2-3
clone size: NA
CDR3 DNA: TGTGCCAGCAGCCAAGAATGGTCGAGGAATGTACTTAGCACAGATACGCAGTATTTT
CDR3 protein: CASSQEWSRNVLSTDTQYF

D gene: NA
V gene: TRBV11-3
J gene: TRBJ1-1
clone size: NA
CDR3 DNA: TGTGCCAGCAGCTCAAGCAGGGTAAAAGCTTTCTTT
CDR3 protein: CASSSSRVKAFF

D gene: TRBD2
V gene: TRBV3-1/TRBV3-2
J gene: TRBJ2-5
clone size: NA
CDR3 DNA: TGTGCCAGCAGCCAAGACGGGAGGGGGGGCGCAGAGACCCAGTACTTC
CDR3 protein: CASSQDGRGGAETQYF

D gene: TRBD1
V gene: TRBV18
J gene: TRBJ2-7
clone size: NA
CDR3 DNA: TGTGCCAGCTCACCAAGGGACAGAGGTGCCGAGCAGTACTTC
CDR3 protein: CASSPRDRGAEQYF

D gene: TRBD2
V gene: TRBV2
J gene: TRBJ2-3
clone size: once
CDR3 DNA: TGTGCCAGCATTCCCGGCGGGGGGGGCCGGGGCACAGATACGCTGTATTTT
CDR3 protein: CASIPGGGGRGTDTLYF

D gene: NA
V gene: TRBV18
J gene: TRBJ1-6
clone size: NA
CDR3 DNA: TGTGCCAGCTCAGCTCGTGTAGATGACAGGCTCTCCTATAATTCACCCCTCCACTTT
CDR3 protein: CASSARVDDRLSYNSPLHF

D gene: TRBD1
V gene: TRBV5-5
J gene: TRBJ2-7
clone size: once
CDR3 DNA: TGTGCCAGCAGCTTGGGAACAGGGGGCTACGAGCAGTACTTC
CDR3 protein: CASSLGTGGYEQYF

D gene: NA
V gene: TRBV30
J gene: TRBJ1-2
clone size: NA
CDR3 DNA: TGTGCCTGGAGTGTCTCCTCTTATGGCTACACCTTC
CDR3 protein: CAWSVSSYGYTF

D gene: NA
V gene: TRBV7-2
J gene: TRBJ1-1
clone size: NA
CDR3 DNA: TGTGCCAGCAGCTGGGGCAGGAACACTGAAGCTTTCTTT
CDR3 protein: CASSWGRNTEAFF

D gene: NA
V gene: TRBV3-1/TRBV3-2
J gene: TRBJ1-6
clone size: NA
CDR3 DNA: TGTGCCAGCAGCCAAGGGGGGCGGAATTCACCCCTCCACTTT
CDR3 protein: CASSQGGRNSPLHF

D gene: TRBD1
V gene: TRBV18
J gene: TRBJ2-2
clone size: NA
CDR3 DNA: TGTGCCAGCTCATCGGGACAGGGGAACACCGGGGAGCTGTTTTTT
CDR3 protein: CASSSGQGNTGELFF

D gene: NA
V gene: TRBV5-1
J gene: TRBJ1-4
clone size: NA
CDR3 DNA: TGCGCCAGCAGCCCCAGTCCTAATGAAAAACTGTTTTTT
CDR3 protein: CASSPSPNEKLFF

D gene: NA
V gene: TRBV9
J gene: TRBJ1-1
clone size: NA
CDR3 DNA: TGTGCCAGCAGCGTCACAGGGTTAAGGAACACTGAAGCTTTCTTT
CDR3 protein: CASSVTGLRNTEAFF

D gene: NA
V gene: TRBV4-1
J gene: TRBJ2-3
clone size: NA
CDR3 DNA: TGCGCCAGCAGCCAAGAAGGGGGTACAGATACGCAGTATTTT
CDR3 protein: CASSQEGGTDTQYF

D gene: TRBD1
V gene: TRBV11-1
J gene: TRBJ1-1
clone size: NA
CDR3 DNA: TGTGCCAGCAGCTTAAGTCCGGGACAGAGCACTGAAGCTTTCTTT
CDR3 protein: CASSLSPGQSTEAFF

D gene: NA
V gene: TRBV12-5
J gene: TRBJ2-1
clone size: NA
CDR3 DNA: TGTGCTAGTGGTTTGGAATCGGGGGTGTCCTACAATGAGCAGTTCTTC
CDR3 protein: CASGLESGVSYNEQFF